The source of this TCR beta chain is a study of shared clonotypes between healthy human individuals (dated by TCRdb to 2018 to 2021). At the level of the whole study: Two women and a few men aged 18 to 49 years were included in the cohort. Per donor, three plates each were used for CD4 naive and CD4 memory, two for CD8 naive, and one for CD8 memory. To estimate repertoire size and how much clonotype sharing occurs between individuals, the study deeply sequenced the blood TCR repertoires of about five healthy adults. To increase sequencing depth and limit assay-specific biases, different laboratories used diverse techniques to prepare libraries and sequence TCR repertoires. Between about 0.8 and 9 billion PBMCs per donor were obtained by leukapheresis. Summary of the overall study and its limitations: When a handful of donors were compared, the shared fraction of clonotypes was 5% to 6.5% for naive CD4, around 4% for naive CD8, 2.3% for memory CD4, and under 0.5% for memory CD8. Because the study included a small number of donors, the genetic and exposure-history diversity represented was limited. Sampling was restricted to blood, and TCR repertoires in tissue are likely to differ from TCR repertoires in blood. Pairwise subsampling indicated that sequencing depth was expected to affect the degree of clonotype sharing among donors. Incomplete sequencing was indicated by rarefaction of sorted-subset datasets, despite the large sequencing depth. Compared with non-shared clonotypes, the clonotypes found in all four sorted-subset donors had higher generation probabilities. Naive subsets generally had larger estimated clonotype richness than memory subsets.

Using the deep immunoSEQ assay, multiplex PCR amplified TCR CDR3 regions from genomic DNA. Extracted genomic DNA from each cell subset was distributed evenly across all wells of several immunoSEQ 96-well plates, and each plate was treated as a replicate. For sorted subsets, about 200 ng genomic DNA, equal to tens of thousands of T cell genomes, was loaded into each replicate PCR. Purified libraries were measured with a Qubit 3.0 fluorometer, size-checked on a Bioanalyzer 2100, and measured again with the KAPA Library Quantification kit. Every immunoSEQ 96-well plate was sequenced on a separate single-read 150-cycle Illumina NextSeq 550 flow cell. As for the original processing: Because only junctional sequences without quality scores were contained in the immunoSEQ output, filtering matching that applied to full-length reads could not be performed. Sequences were annotated with PyIR, a Python wrapper for IgBLAST v1.9, and V/J genes and CDR3 were assigned using IMGT germline references. Reads were removed for weak V/J assignments (E-value above 1e-6), missing CDR3, stop codons, out-of-frame junctions, or ambiguous translated residues. V3J clonotypes were defined by identical inferred V gene, J gene, and CDR3 amino acid sequence. Percentage overlap between repertoires was computed as shared unique clonotypes divided by the size of the smaller repertoire. RTK rarefaction, the Chao1 estimator, and Recon v2.1 estimates of unobserved clonotypes were used to assess repertoire richness. Generation probabilities were computed with OLGA for all TCRbeta clonotypes obtained by the gDNA method from a handful of donors. TCRdb took this table from immuneACCESS and kept in-frame rearrangements with V and J called. Such tables lack part of the clones; where checked against another copy, unresolved V genes explain under half of the gap, and the rest is unexplained. Clone size and the V and J calls come from that table; the DNA yielded D and trimming. The sample table shows approximately 2.5 million clones, and 85% to 95% are seen once. The top ten clonotypes cover 0.14% of the sample.

Points on this clone: The target of this receptor is not known. No clone much larger than this one lies a single base away; base qualities are absent.

Healthy HIV-negative adults with no recently reported acute infections or vaccinations were included as donors. Only Caucasian adults living in Nashville, Tennessee, USA were represented among the donors. CD4+ T cells were enriched by magnetic negative selection; naive cells were then positively selected on CD45RA, and the negative fraction formed the memory subset. Blood was collected by leukapheresis, and PBMCs were isolated by Ficoll-Histopaque density gradient centrifugation and then cryopreserved in liquid nitrogen vapor phase. Analytical flow cytometry was used to check the purity and quantity of each magnetically sorted T cell population. Genomic DNA was isolated from each sorted fraction and quantified by UV absorbance on a Nanodrop 2000c. The trim is 1 base for V and 4 bases for J, with a gap of 5 bases between the germline ends. CDR1 and CDR2 are drawn from the germline V gene: SGHTA, FQGNSA. The CDR3 spans 13 residues, from the cysteine through the phenylalanine. The DNA shown is the 39-base CDR3, in frame from base 1.

Sequenced material: naive CD4+ T cells sorted from blood. According to the study, the label for this sample's cell subset or site signals: CD45RA+ positively selected. This sequence uses TRBV7-2 and TRBJ1-5; the D gene is unclear. The receptor's source is a young man in good health. CDR3 reads: CASSLDMNQPQHF. The DNA reads TGTGCCAGCAGCTTAGACATGAATCAGCCCCAGCATTTT.